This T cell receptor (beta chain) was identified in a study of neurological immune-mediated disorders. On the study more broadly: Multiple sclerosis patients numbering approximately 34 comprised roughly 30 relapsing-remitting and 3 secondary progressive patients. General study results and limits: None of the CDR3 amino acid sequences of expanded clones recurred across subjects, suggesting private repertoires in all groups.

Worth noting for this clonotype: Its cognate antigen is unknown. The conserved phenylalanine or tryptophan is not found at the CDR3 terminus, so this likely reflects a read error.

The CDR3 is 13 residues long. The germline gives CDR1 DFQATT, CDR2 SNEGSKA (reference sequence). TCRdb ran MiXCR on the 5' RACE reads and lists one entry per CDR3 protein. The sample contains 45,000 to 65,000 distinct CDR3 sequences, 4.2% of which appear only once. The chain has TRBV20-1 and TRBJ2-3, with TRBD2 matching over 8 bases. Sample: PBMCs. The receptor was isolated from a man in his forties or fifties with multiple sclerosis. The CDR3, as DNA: TGCAGCCGAGGGCGGGGGGACACAGATACGCAGTATAAT. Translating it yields CSRGRGDTDTQYN.